This note documents a single TCR beta chain sequence. Its matching antigen is unknown. Pooling covered second doses at about 4 or about 12 weeks. Measured with immunoSEQ multiplex PCR; TCRdb has only the in-frame clones, and not every one. The data hold approximately 150,000 clones, with approximately 94% observed a single time. This sample is part of a study of T cell responses to AZD1222 COVID-19 vaccine. Study-wide results and caveats: Sampled repertoires all dated from after the peak T cell response. The study identified only a handful of AZD1222 recipients as seropositive at baseline. Most donors were white British and more were female, and clonal diversity was possibly underestimated.

Germline V CDR1 and CDR2: MGHRA, YSYEKL. Trimming took off 4 bases at V and 0 bases at J, with 13 bases between the two ends. The CDR3 spans 15 residues. This receptor was identified in an adult who received the AZD1222 COVID-19 vaccine. Sequenced here: peripheral blood, sampled 28 days after the second AZD1222 dose. The rearrangement uses TRBV4-1 and TRBJ2-7; maybe TRBD2 (6 bases). The DNA for the CDR3 is TGCGCCAGCAGCCCTAGCGCATTCCCCTCCTACGAGCAGTACTTC. Its translation is CASSPSAFPSYEQYF.